Detailed here is one T cell receptor (beta chain). Antigen unknown. Alongside a J-beta primer mix, a sample-barcoded 5' primer served in a second PCR lasting 7 to 11 cycles. Each cDNA molecule received a tag from a template-switch adaptor that had 12 random nucleotides. In TCRdb, the 5' RACE reads were re-called with MiXCR into one record per CDR3 protein. This sample has hundreds of thousands of distinct CDR3 sequences, with 45% to 50% found just once. This CDR3 has 14 amino acids. CDR1 is DFQATT, CDR2 SNEGSKA, per germline (reference sequence). Germline trimming cut 5 bases from V and 10 bases from J; bases unmatched to any gene: 11. This record comes from a study of blood T cells in healthy people across ages. Study-wide points: Comparison with aged donors showed that long-lived donors had more naive CD4+ cells and higher diversity.

Sequenced input: blood. The origin of this receptor is a young man in good health. The chain joins TRBV20-1 to TRBJ2-1; 10 bases match TRBD1. The CDR3 sequence is CSAVRTGGRLEQFF. DNA of the CDR3: TGCAGTGCTGTTCGGACAGGGGGAAGGTTAGAGCAGTTCTTC.